The 12 T cell receptor beta chains below were found in one sample sequenced in a study of blood T cell repertoires in COVID-19. TCRdb's table, derived via immunoSEQ multiplex PCR, lists solely in-frame clones and lacks some. The data show approximately 130,000 clones, with around 85% seen just once and roughly 4.5% held by the top ten. Sample: peripheral blood. Source of these receptors: a human donor in a cohort sampled during active COVID-19.

The chain couples TRBV11-2 to TRBJ2-1; 7 positions agree with TRBD2. With V trimmed by 5 bases and J by 6 bases, 7 bases remained unmatched. The CDR3 is 14 residues long. The germline V gene encodes CDR1 SGHAT and CDR2 FQNNGV. CDR3 sequence reads: CASSPPGLPNEQFF. CDR3 nucleotides: TGTGCCAGCAGCCCGCCGGGACTACCCAATGAGCAGTTCTTC.

The chain uses TRBV7-2 and TRBJ2-7; D may be TRBD1 (5 bases). Germline V gene sequence: CDR1 SGHTA, CDR2 FQGNSA. The CDR3 loop spans 11 amino acids. Trimming cost V 8 bases and J 3 bases, with 8 bases left between them. The CDR3 reads CASAQVYEQYF. The CDR3, as DNA: TGTGCCAGCGCACAGGTCTACGAGCAGTACTTC.

This clone was observed a handful of times. J is TRBJ1-5 and V is TRBV7-9; no reliable D call. The germline V and J ends were trimmed by 5 bases and 3 bases, with 14 bases remaining between them. The CDR3 covers 15 residues. Looked up from germline, CDR1 is SEHNR and CDR2 is FQNEAQ (reference sequence). This CDR3 reads CASSPYSEFNQPQHF. The DNA of the CDR3 is TGTGCCAGCAGCCCTTATTCAGAATTCAATCAGCCCCAGCATTTT.

The chain couples TRBV7-9 to TRBJ2-5; D uncertain. The germline V gene has CDR1 SEHNR and CDR2 FQNEAQ (reference sequence). Deletions cut 4 bases from V and 5 bases from J, with 11 bases between. CDR3 length: 13 amino acids. The CDR3 loop reads CASSSLTGETQYF. The CDR3 nucleotides are TGTGCCAGCAGCTCCCTCACCGGGGAGACCCAGTACTTC.

In this sample, this clone turned up once. The chain links TRBV28 to TRBJ2-2; maybe TRBD2 (6 bases). The CDR3 covers 14 residues. Germline CDR1 MDHEN, CDR2 SYDVKM. V shed 6 bases and J shed 2 bases, with 10 bases lying between them. CDR3 amino acids: CASRTGTNTGELFF. CDR3 nucleotide sequence: TGTGCCAGCAGAACCGGGACTAACACCGGGGAGCTGTTTTTT.

This rearrangement joins TRBV19 to TRBJ1-2; 9 bases map to TRBD1. Trimming cost V 4 bases and J 3 bases; bases outside gene matches: 6. This CDR3 contains 15 residues. Germline V gene sequence: CDR1 LNHDA, CDR2 SQIVND (reference sequence). The CDR3 loop reads CASSTSGTGYYGYTF. Here the CDR3 DNA reads TGTGCCAGTAGTACCTCCGGGACAGGGTACTATGGCTACACCTTC.

This chain joins TRBV5-1 and TRBJ2-7, with D hard to call. Trimming left V 4 bases short and J 1 base short, with 12 bases between. The CDR3 spans 14 residues. Germline lookup yields CDR1 SGHRS and CDR2 YFSETQ. The CDR3 coding sequence is TGCGCCAGCAGCCCGCTCGCAGTTTCCTACGAGCAGTACTTC. It codes for CASSPLAVSYEQYF.

The chain employs TRBV11-3 and TRBJ2-1; 10 nucleotides line up with TRBD1. The junction had 8 bases not matched to a gene; V was cut back by 5 bases and J by 7 bases. CDR3 length equals 15 residues. The germline CDR1 and CDR2 sequences are SGHNT and YENEEA. As DNA, the CDR3 is TGTGCCAGCAGCCCCGGGACAGGGGCGGGGAATGAGCAGTTCTTC. Protein product: CASSPGTGAGNEQFF.

This clone was seen more than once but under ten times. The CDR3, as DNA: TGCAGCGTTGAACGGGGTTATAGCACTGAAGCTTTCTTT. It is translated as CSVERGYSTEAFF. V gene TRBV29-1 combines with J gene TRBJ1-1, with D hard to call. Trimming removed 2 bases from V and 4 bases from J, with 11 bases in between. This CDR3 comprises 13 residues. Germline lookup yields CDR1 SQVTM and CDR2 ANQGSEA.

The chain has TRBV5-4 and TRBJ2-1, with a weak D call TRBD2 (6 bases). The germline V gene encodes CDR1 SGHNT and CDR2 YYREEE (reference sequence). V was clipped by 0 bases and J by 4 bases, with 11 bases between them. The CDR3 has 15 residues. CDR3 loop: CASSLDPRGYNEQFF. CDR3 DNA sequence: TGTGCCAGCAGCTTGGATCCTCGGGGGTACAATGAGCAGTTCTTC.

The rearrangement joins TRBV30 to TRBJ2-1; 10 bases are a match to TRBD1. This CDR3 comprises 14 residues. CDR1 and CDR2 (germline): GTSNPN, SVGIG (reference sequence). Unmatched junction bases numbered 6, after V lost 3 bases and J lost 7 bases. The CDR3 region is CAWRSQDRGNEQFF. The CDR3 nucleotides read TGTGCCTGGAGGAGTCAGGACAGGGGGAATGAGCAGTTCTTC. The whole variable domain, filled in from reference TRBV30 and TRBJ2-1, reads SQTIHQWPATLVQPVGSPLSLECTVEGTSNPNLYWYRQAAGRGLQLLFYSVGIGQISSEVPQNLSASRPQDRQFILSSKKLLLSDSGFYLCAWRSQDRGNEQFFGPGTRLTVL.

The V gene is TRBV7-9, the J gene TRBJ2-1; 8 bases agree with TRBD2. Germline lookup yields CDR1 SEHNR and CDR2 FQNEAQ (reference sequence). This CDR3 has 16 amino acids. V lost 6 bases and J lost 0; bases outside the gene matches: 7. CDR3 protein: CASRPSGGVSYNEQFF. CDR3 DNA: TGTGCCAGCAGACCAAGCGGGGGCGTCTCCTACAATGAGCAGTTCTTC.